The 21 T cell receptor beta chains given below trace back to one sample, sequenced in a study of cytomegalovirus exposure and HLA in healthy donors. The study ran its PCR with 60 Vbeta and 13 Jbeta primers. Method: immunoSEQ multiplex PCR; TCRdb's copy keeps in-frame clones and lacks some. The record lists tens of thousands of clones, of which the ten most abundant hold 1.7%. Sequencing was carried out using PBMCs. These receptors were taken from a woman in her twenties or thirties in good health and CMV-seronegative.

V usage is TRBV15 and J usage is TRBJ1-3, with 8 bases that match TRBD1. The CDR3 spans 14 residues. Trimming cost V 3 bases and J 4 bases; bases outside gene matches: 2. CDR1 is LNHNV and CDR2 is YYDKDF in the germline V gene (reference sequence). CDR3 DNA sequence: TGTGCCACCAGCAGCAGGGGGCTCGGAAACACCATATATTTT. Amino acid sequence: CATSSRGLGNTIYF.

The rearrangement links TRBV7-2 to TRBJ2-3, with D possibly matching TRBD2 (5 bases). The V gene lost 1 base and the J gene lost 1 base, with 9 bases spanning the gap. This CDR3 has 15 amino acids. Germline CDR1 is SGHTA and CDR2 is FQGNSA. For the CDR3, the DNA is TGTGCCAGCAGCTTAGAGGGTAGCGGCACAGATACGCAGTATTTT. Translated, it gives CASSLEGSGTDTQYF.

The V gene is TRBV18, the J gene TRBJ2-7; 8 bases line up with TRBD1. Germline loops: CDR1 KGHSH, CDR2 LQKENI. This CDR3 contains 16 residues. After removal of 3 bases from V and 5 bases from J, the junction contained 12 bases not matched to a gene. CDR3 coding DNA: TGTGCCAGCTCACCCCTCCGGACAGGGAATGGCGACGAGCAGTACTTC. Translation: CASSPLRTGNGDEQYF.

The V call is TRBV5-4, the J call TRBJ2-7, with a tentative D call TRBD2 (6 bases). This CDR3 has 15 amino acids. The germline V and J ends were trimmed by 3 bases and 1 base, with 14 bases remaining between them. Germline V gene lookup returns CDR1 SGHNT and CDR2 YYREEE (reference sequence). The CDR3 here is CASSSRGTPSYEQYF. Written as DNA, the CDR3 is TGTGCCAGCAGCTCTCGCGGGACCCCATCCTACGAGCAGTACTTC. The full variable domain, with the rest looked up from reference TRBV5-4 and TRBJ2-7, is ETGVTQSPTHLIKTRGQQVTLRCSSQSGHNTVSWYQQALGQGPQFIFQYYREEENGRGNFPPRFSGLQFPNYSSELNVNALELDDSALYLCASSSRGTPSYEQYFGPGTRLTVT.

This rearrangement joins TRBV18 to TRBJ1-1; TRBD1 aligns across 9 bases. Germline V lookup: CDR1 KGHSH, CDR2 LQKENI. The CDR3 totals 19 residues. After removal of 3 bases from V and 2 bases from J, the junction contained 16 bases not matched to a gene. CDR3 sequence reads: CASSPLDRGGGLQNTEAFF. Written as DNA, the CDR3 is TGTGCCAGCTCACCCCTGGACAGGGGAGGAGGATTGCAAAACACTGAAGCTTTCTTT. Full variable domain (outside the CDR3, taken from reference TRBV18 and TRBJ1-1): NAGVMQNPRHLVRRRGQEARLRCSPMKGHSHVYWYRQLPEEGLKFMVYLQKENIIDESGMPKERFSAEFPKEGPSILRIQQVVRGDSAAYFCASSPLDRGGGLQNTEAFFGQGTRLTVV.

The chain employs TRBV29-1 and TRBJ2-5; TRBD1 aligns across 8 bases. The CDR3 is made up of 12 amino acids. Germline loops: CDR1 SQVTM, CDR2 ANQGSEA. V lost 4 bases and J lost 5; bases outside the gene matches: 3. The DNA of the CDR3 is TGCAGCGTTGGCAGGGGGCAGGAGACCCAGTACTTC. Encoded protein: CSVGRGQETQYF.

The chain joins TRBV6-4 to TRBJ2-5; TRBD1 matches at 11 bases. The CDR3 sequence is 15 residues long. CDR1 and CDR2 from the germline V gene are MRHNA and SNTAGT. The V gene end was trimmed by 2 bases and the J gene end by 1 base; junction bases not matched to a gene: 0. The CDR3 reads CASSDGTGGQETQYF. The CDR3 DNA sequence: TGTGCCAGCAGTGACGGGACAGGGGGCCAAGAGACCCAGTACTTC.

This chain uses TRBV5-1 with TRBJ1-5, with 11 bases lining up with TRBD1. Germline V lookup: CDR1 SGHRS, CDR2 YFSETQ. Trimming at V came to 4 bases and at J to 7 bases, leaving 4 bases not matched to a gene. The CDR3 covers 14 residues. The CDR3 DNA reads TGCGCCAGCAGCCGGGACAGGGGGGAACAGCCCCAGCATTTT. As protein: CASSRDRGEQPQHF.

This chain uses TRBV19 with TRBJ2-7; D perhaps matches TRBD2 (6 bases). Germline-derived CDR1 and CDR2 are LNHDA and SQIVND (reference sequence). The CDR3 has 14 residues. Trimming cost V 3 bases and J 7 bases, with 16 bases left between them. The CDR3 DNA sequence: TGTGCCAGTAGTATCGAGGGGCATGCGGGAGAGCAGTACTTC. Translation gives CASSIEGHAGEQYF.

This chain links TRBV4-1 with TRBJ1-3; D perhaps matches TRBD1 (5 bases). V was clipped by 0 bases and J by 4 bases, with 13 bases between them. CDR1 and CDR2 from the germline V gene are MGHRA and YSYEKL. CDR3 length equals 16 residues. The CDR3 nucleotides are TGCGCCAGCAGCCAAGAGCGAACCAGGGCCGGAAACACCATATATTTT. It yields the protein CASSQERTRAGNTIYF.

The chain is built from TRBV6-6 and TRBJ1-1; tentative D call: TRBD1 (5 bases). Per the germline V gene, CDR1 is MNHNY and CDR2 is SVGAGI (reference sequence). CDR3 size: 16 residues. V gave up 6 bases and J gave up 4 bases, with 21 bases separating them. Here the CDR3 reads CASSPGRAGGGTEAFF. CDR3 DNA: TGTGCCAGCAGCCCCGGGAGGGCGGGGGGGGGCACTGAAGCTTTCTTT.

Worth noting for this clone: The same CDR3 also results from other DNA sequences found in this sample. The chain is built from TRBV6-5 and TRBJ2-5, with 7 bases aligning to TRBD1. CDR1 and CDR2 from the germline V gene are MNHEY and SVGAGI. V dropped 4 bases and J dropped 2; count of bases not matched to a gene: 7. The CDR3 is 15 amino acids. CDR3 protein: CASSSWDSLQETQYF. The CDR3 DNA reads TGTGCCAGCAGTTCGTGGGACAGCCTACAAGAGACCCAGTACTTC.

The chain links TRBV18 to TRBJ1-5, with 7 bases that match TRBD1. Germline V gene lookup returns CDR1 KGHSH and CDR2 LQKENI. Trimming at V came to 6 bases and at J to 0 bases, leaving 14 bases not matched to a gene. The CDR3 runs 18 residues. The CDR3, as DNA: TGTGCCAGCTCGCCCGCCGGGACAGTTGATTATAGCAATCAGCCCCAGCATTTT. This sequence encodes CASSPAGTVDYSNQPQHF.

The V call is TRBV30, the J call TRBJ1-5; a possible D gene is TRBD1 (5 bases). CDR1 and CDR2 (germline): GTSNPN, SVGIG (reference sequence). Trimming removed 1 base at V and 8 bases at J, with 21 bases between. The CDR3 runs 16 residues. CDR3 loop: CAWSGLTGPGGKPQHF. DNA of the CDR3: TGTGCCTGGAGTGGCCTGACGGGGCCGGGAGGAAAGCCCCAGCATTTT.

This chain joins TRBV7-3 and TRBJ1-1, with 8 nucleotides matching TRBD1. Germline CDR1 and CDR2: SGHTA and FQGTGA. This CDR3 is 15 amino acids long. Trimming cost V 5 bases and J 1 base; bases outside gene matches: 6. The CDR3: CASSRTGWGNTEAFF. In DNA, the CDR3 is TGTGCCAGCAGCCGGACAGGGTGGGGGAACACTGAAGCTTTCTTT.

Points on this clone: The germline gene is not matched at one end of the junction; a read error may be the cause. The sample carries other DNA sequences with the same CDR3. The chain combines TRBV7-7 with TRBJ1-1; D may be TRBD1 (6 bases). The CDR3 runs to 13 residues. CDR1 and CDR2 (germline): SSHAT, FNYEAQ (reference sequence). The CDR3 sequence: CASSSRPGTEAFF. Written as DNA, the CDR3 is TGTGCTAGCAGCTCCCGACCCGGGACAGAAGCTTTCTTT. Combining the CDR3 with reference TRBV7-7 and TRBJ1-1 gives the whole variable domain GAGVSQSPRYKVTKRGQDVTLRCDPISSHATLYWYQQALGQGPEFLTYFNYEAQPDKSGLPSDRFSAERPEGSISTLTIQRTEQRDSAMYRCASSSRPGTEAFFGQGTRLTVV.

The chain uses TRBV4-2 and TRBJ2-7; 9 bases align to TRBD2. The CDR3 has 15 residues. The germline CDR1 and CDR2 sequences are LGHNA and YNFKEQ. Trimming removed 4 bases from V and 2 bases from J; junction bases left unmatched: 6. The CDR3: CASSPGLAYAYEQYF. The CDR3 DNA reads as TGTGCCAGCAGCCCCGGACTAGCGTACGCCTACGAGCAGTACTTC.

The chain joins TRBV18 to TRBJ1-4, with D possibly TRBD1 on 5 matching bases. Trimming shortened V by 3 bases and J by 5 bases, and 16 bases separated the two germline ends. Germline V CDR1 and CDR2: KGHSH, LQKENI. This CDR3 contains 16 residues. The DNA for the CDR3 is TGTGCCAGCTCACCTAGAGACACAGGCCGCAATGAAAAACTGTTTTTT. Protein product: CASSPRDTGRNEKLFF.

The J gene is TRBJ1-1, the V gene TRBV5-1, with 11 nucleotides matching TRBD1. Germline lookup yields CDR1 SGHRS and CDR2 YFSETQ. This CDR3 contains 14 residues. Losses at the gene ends were 5 bases for V and 3 bases for J; bases not matched to a gene: 3. CDR3 amino acids: CASRVGQGDTEAFF. The CDR3 DNA sequence: TGCGCCAGCAGGGTGGGACAGGGGGACACTGAAGCTTTCTTT.

The V gene is TRBV28, the J gene TRBJ2-7; TRBD2 might be the D (7 bases). Germline loops: CDR1 MDHEN, CDR2 SYDVKM. The CDR3 sequence is 14 residues long. V was pared by 6 bases and J by 0 bases, with 12 bases between. CDR3 region: CASREGGSSYEQYF. The CDR3 DNA reads TGTGCCAGCAGGGAGGGGGGGAGCTCCTACGAGCAGTACTTC.

The chain carries TRBV15 and TRBJ2-1; D call uncertain. The V and J ends lost 5 bases and 4 bases respectively, with 15 bases between them. The CDR3 runs 15 residues. CDR1 LNHNV and CDR2 YYDKDF come from the germline V gene (reference sequence). For the CDR3, the DNA is TGTGCCACCAGCGTTATACGGTCCTTTTACAATGAGCAGTTCTTC. As protein: CATSVIRSFYNEQFF.